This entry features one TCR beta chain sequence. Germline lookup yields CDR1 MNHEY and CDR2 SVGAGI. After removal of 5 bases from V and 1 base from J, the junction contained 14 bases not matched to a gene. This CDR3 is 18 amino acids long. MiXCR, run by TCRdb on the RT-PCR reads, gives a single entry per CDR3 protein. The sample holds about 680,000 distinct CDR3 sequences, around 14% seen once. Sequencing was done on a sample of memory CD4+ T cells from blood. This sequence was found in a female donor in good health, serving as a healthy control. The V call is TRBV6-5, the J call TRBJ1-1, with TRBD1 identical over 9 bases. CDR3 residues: CASSDYPWDRARNTEAFF. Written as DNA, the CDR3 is TGTGCCAGCAGTGACTACCCTTGGGACAGGGCCCGGAACACTGAAGCTTTCTTT.